Given below is one T cell receptor (beta chain) in context. The antigen is unknown. Germline V gives CDR1 SGHAT, CDR2 FQNNGV. V was pared by 2 bases and J by 4 bases, with 4 bases of the junction left unmatched. The CDR3 extends over 15 amino acids. Vbeta (60) and Jbeta (13) primers were used in the PCR. Sequencing was performed with immunoSEQ multiplex PCR; in TCRdb, only in-frame clones are kept and a portion is missing. Across 130,000 or so clones, the top ten clones capture about 2.2% of the sample. This specimen comes from a study of cytomegalovirus exposure and HLA in healthy donors. The wider study: Roughly 85 million unique TCRs from HLA-typed donors were held in an early release of data. Genetic ancestry analysis placed under 90% of the 398 donors that were genotyped in the Caucasian-associated cluster. Study outcomes and limitations: Being indistinguishable, some V segments were excluded, TRBV6-2 and TRBV6-3 among them. Follow-up analysis found HLA locus-dependent TCR association rates, highest for DRB1 and lowest for HLA-C.

Sequencing was performed on PBMCs. The sequence was collected from a woman aged 18-30 years in good health and CMV-seronegative. This chain links TRBV11-2 with TRBJ1-5, with TRBD1 identical over 8 bases. Here the CDR3 reads CASSLQQGENQPQHF. In nucleotides, the CDR3 is TGTGCCAGCAGCTTACAACAGGGGGAGAATCAGCCCCAGCATTTT.